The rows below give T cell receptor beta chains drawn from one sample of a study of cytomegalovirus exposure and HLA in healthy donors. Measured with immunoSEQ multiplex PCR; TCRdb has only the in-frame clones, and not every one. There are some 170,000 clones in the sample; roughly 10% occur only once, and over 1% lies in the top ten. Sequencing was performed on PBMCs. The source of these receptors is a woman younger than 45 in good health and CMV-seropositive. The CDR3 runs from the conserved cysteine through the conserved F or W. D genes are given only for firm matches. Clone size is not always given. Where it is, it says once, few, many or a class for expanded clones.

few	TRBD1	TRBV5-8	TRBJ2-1	TGTGCCAGCATGACACAGGGGGCGCTGGGTGAGCAGTTCTTC	CASMTQGALGEQFF
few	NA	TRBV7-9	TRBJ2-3	TGTGCCAGCAGCTTTCTAGCGTTAGCAGATACGCAGTATTTT	CASSFLALADTQYF
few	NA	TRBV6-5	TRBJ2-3	TGTGCCAGCAGTTATCTCAGGGAAAGAGCAGATACGCAGTATTTT	CASSYLRERADTQYF
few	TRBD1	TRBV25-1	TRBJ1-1	TGTGCCAGCAGTGTACGACAGGGGTCTTGGGAGGCTTTCTTT	CASSVRQGSWEAFF
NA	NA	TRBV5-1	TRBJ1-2	TGCGCCAGCAACTTGGTCAGGGCCTATGGCTACACCTTC	CASNLVRAYGYTF
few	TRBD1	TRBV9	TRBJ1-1	TGTGCCAGCAGCCCCTCGGGACAGGGTGAGTTTGAAGCTTTCTTT	CASSPSGQGEFEAFF
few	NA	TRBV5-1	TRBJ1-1	TGCGCCAGCAGCTTGAGCCGACAGAACACTGAAGCTTTCTTT	CASSLSRQNTEAFF
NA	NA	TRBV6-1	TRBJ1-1	TGTGCCAGCACCCCACTCGACAGAAACACTGAAGCTTTCTTT	CASTPLDRNTEAFF
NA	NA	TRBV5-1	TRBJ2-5	TGCGCCAGCAGCTTGGTACAGGCAAAAGAGACCCAGTACTTC	CASSLVQAKETQYF
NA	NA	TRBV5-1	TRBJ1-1	TGCGCCAGCAGCTTGGTTGAGGGAGACACTGAAGCTTTCTTT	CASSLVEGDTEAFF
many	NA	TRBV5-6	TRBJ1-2	TGTGCCAGCAGCTTGATGGGGAGCGGCTATGGCTACACCTTC	CASSLMGSGYGYTF
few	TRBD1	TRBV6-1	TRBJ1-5	TGTGCCAGCTGCCACAGGGGGCAGGCTCAGCCCCAGCATTTT	CASCHRGQAQPQHF
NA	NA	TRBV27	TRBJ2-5	TGTGCCAGCAGTTTTAACGGAGGTTTGAGAGAGACCCAGTACTTC	CASSFNGGLRETQYF
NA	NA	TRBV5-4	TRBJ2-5	TGTGCCAGCAGCCCCGGAGCCGCGAACGTCGAGACCCAGTACTTC	CASSPGAANVETQYF
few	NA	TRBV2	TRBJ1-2	TGTGCCAGCACCCCCGAGGGAGCAGGCTACTATGGCTACACCTTC	CASTPEGAGYYGYTF
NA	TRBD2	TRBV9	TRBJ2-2	TGTGCCAGCAGCCCCTCTCGGGCTAGCGGGCGGACCGGGGAGCTGTTTTTT	CASSPSRASGRTGELFF
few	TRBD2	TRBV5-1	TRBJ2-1	TGCGCCAGCAGCTTGGGACGGGCGGGAGCGTACAATGAGCAGTTCTTC	CASSLGRAGAYNEQFF
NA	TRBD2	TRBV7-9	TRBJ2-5	TGTGCCAGCGGGACTAGCGGGAGTGAAGAGACCCAGTACTTC	CASGTSGSEETQYF
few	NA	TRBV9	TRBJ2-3	TGTGCCAGCAGCGTAGGAGGAGGGGGCACAGATACGCAGTATTTT	CASSVGGGGTDTQYF
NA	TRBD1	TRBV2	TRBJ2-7	TGTGCCAGCAGGGGGACAGGGGTTCGCAACGAGCAGTACTTC	CASRGTGVRNEQYF
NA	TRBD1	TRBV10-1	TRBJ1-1	TGCGCCAGCTCTAGCCGACAGGGGACTGAAGCTTTCTTT	CASSSRQGTEAFF
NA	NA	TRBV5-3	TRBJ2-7	TGTGCCAGAAGCTTGGCACGACCACGGGGCTACGAGCAGTACTTC	CARSLARPRGYEQYF
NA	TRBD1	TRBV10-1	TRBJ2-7	TGCGCCGGTGGACAGGGTCCCCTCTACGAGCAGTACTTC	CAGGQGPLYEQYF
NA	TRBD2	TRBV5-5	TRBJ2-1	TGTGCCAGCAGCCCGTGGTTAATTGCTAGCGGGAGTACCTACAATGAGCAGTTCTTC	CASSPWLIASGSTYNEQFF
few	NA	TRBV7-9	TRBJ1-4	TGTGCCAGCAGCTTAGCGTCGGGGGGAACTAATGAAAAACTGTTTTTT	CASSLASGGTNEKLFF
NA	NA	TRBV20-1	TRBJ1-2	TGCAGTGCTATCGGGGAAGGAGGCTACACCTTC	CSAIGEGGYTF
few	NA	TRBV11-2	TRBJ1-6	TGTGCCAGCGGACGGACAGATCAATCACCCCTCCACTTT	CASGRTDQSPLHF
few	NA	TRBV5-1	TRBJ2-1	TGCGCCAGCAGCTTGGGGGACAACAGATTCGAGCAGTTCTTC	CASSLGDNRFEQFF
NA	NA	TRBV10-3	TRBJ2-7	TGTGCCATCAAGAGGGACACTTCGGGTTACTACGAGCAGTACTTC	CAIKRDTSGYYEQYF
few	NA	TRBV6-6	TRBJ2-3	TGTGCCAGCAGTTACTCCAAGGCAGGGTACACAGATACGCAGTATTTT	CASSYSKAGYTDTQYF
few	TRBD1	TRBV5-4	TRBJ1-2	TGTGCCAGCAGCTTGAGGTTAGGGGGCAGCTATGGCTACACCTTC	CASSLRLGGSYGYTF
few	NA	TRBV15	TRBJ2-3	TGTGCCACCAGCAGAGATAATTGGAGGGTAGATACGCAGTATTTT	CATSRDNWRVDTQYF
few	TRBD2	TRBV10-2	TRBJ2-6	TGCGCCAGCAGAACTAGCGGGAGAGGGAGCTCTGGGGCCAACGTCCTGACTTTC	CASRTSGRGSSGANVLTF
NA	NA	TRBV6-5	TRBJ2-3	TGTGCCAGCAGTTCCTACGGGACTCCCACAGATACGCAGTATTTT	CASSSYGTPTDTQYF
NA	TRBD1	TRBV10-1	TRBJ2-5	TGCGCCAGCAGTTTAGGGACAGTCCAAGAGACCCAGTACTTC	CASSLGTVQETQYF
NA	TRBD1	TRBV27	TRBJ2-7	TGTGCCAGCAGTTCGGCGGGACAGGACGGCCGCGAGCAGTACTTC	CASSSAGQDGREQYF
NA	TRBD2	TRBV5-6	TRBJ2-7	TGTGCCAGCAGCTTGGGGGTAGCGGGAGGGAGCTACGAGCAGTACTTC	CASSLGVAGGSYEQYF
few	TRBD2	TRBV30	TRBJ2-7	TGTGCCTGGAGTGACCCGACTAGCGGGAGCTACGAGCAGTACTTC	CAWSDPTSGSYEQYF
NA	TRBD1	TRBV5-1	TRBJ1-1	TGCGCCAGCAGCTTGCAGGGGGCGAGGAACACTGAAGCTTTCTTT	CASSLQGARNTEAFF
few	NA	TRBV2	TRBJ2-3	TGTGCCAGCACCCCGGGGTCAGATACGCAGTATTTT	CASTPGSDTQYF
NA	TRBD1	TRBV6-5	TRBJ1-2	TGTGCCAGCAGTCCAGACAGGGGAGTATATGGCTACACCTTC	CASSPDRGVYGYTF
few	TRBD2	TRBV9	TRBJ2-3	TGTGCCAGCAGCGCACGGACTAGCGGGAGAGATACGCAGTATTTT	CASSARTSGRDTQYF
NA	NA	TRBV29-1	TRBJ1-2	TGCAGCGTTGAAAACGGAGCTAACTATGGCTACACCTTC	CSVENGANYGYTF
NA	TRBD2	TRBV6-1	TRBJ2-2	TGTGCCAGCATCCGACTAGCGGGAGGAAGAGGGGAGCTGTTTTTT	CASIRLAGGRGELFF
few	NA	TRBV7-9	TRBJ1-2	TGTGCCAGCAGTTTAGACTTACAGGGCTACACCTTC	CASSLDLQGYTF
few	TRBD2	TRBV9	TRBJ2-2	TGTGCCAGCGGGGAACGACTAGCGGGGAACACCGGGGAGCTGTTTTTT	CASGERLAGNTGELFF